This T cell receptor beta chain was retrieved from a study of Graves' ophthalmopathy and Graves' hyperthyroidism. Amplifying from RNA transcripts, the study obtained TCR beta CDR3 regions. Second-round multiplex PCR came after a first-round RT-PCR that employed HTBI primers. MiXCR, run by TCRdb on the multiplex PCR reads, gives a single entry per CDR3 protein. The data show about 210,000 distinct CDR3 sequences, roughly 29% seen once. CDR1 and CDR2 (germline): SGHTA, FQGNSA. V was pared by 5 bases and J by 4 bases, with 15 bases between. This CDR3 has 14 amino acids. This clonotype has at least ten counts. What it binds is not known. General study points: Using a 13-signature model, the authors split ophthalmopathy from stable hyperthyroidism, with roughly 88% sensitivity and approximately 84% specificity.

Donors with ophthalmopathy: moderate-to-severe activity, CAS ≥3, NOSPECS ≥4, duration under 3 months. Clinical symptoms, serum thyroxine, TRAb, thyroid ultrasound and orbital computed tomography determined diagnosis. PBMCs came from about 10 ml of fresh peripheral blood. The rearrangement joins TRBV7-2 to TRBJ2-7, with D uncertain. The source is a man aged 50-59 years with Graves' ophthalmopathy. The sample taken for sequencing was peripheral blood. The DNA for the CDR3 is TGTGCCAGCAGCCTAGGACGGGTTGGATACGAGCAGTACTTC. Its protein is CASSLGRVGYEQYF.